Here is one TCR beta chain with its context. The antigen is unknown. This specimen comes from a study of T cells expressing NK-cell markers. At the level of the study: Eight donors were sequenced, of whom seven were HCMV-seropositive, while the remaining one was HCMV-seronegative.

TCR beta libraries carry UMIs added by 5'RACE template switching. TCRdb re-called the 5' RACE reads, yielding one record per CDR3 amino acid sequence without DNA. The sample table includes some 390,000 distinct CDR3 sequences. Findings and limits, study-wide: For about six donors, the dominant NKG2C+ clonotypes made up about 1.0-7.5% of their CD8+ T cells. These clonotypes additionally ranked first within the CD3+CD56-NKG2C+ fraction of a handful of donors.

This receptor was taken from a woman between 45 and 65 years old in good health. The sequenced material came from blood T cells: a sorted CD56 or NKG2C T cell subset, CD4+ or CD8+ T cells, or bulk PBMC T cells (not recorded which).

CDR3 sequence: CASSLGEGSVYGYTF. J is TRBJ1-2 and V is TRBV5-1. CDR3 length: 15 amino acids. Germline assignment: CDR1 SGHRS and CDR2 YFSETQ.